This section outlines one T cell receptor (beta chain) sequence together with its context. Its specificity is unknown. This sample was taken from a study of T cell responses to AZD1222 COVID-19 vaccine. Study-wide findings and caveats: Possibly, clonal diversity was underestimated; donors were largely white British and included more females. Spike-specific TCR breadth and depth were elevated following two AZD1222 doses. Unmutated variant regions are reportedly the target of nearly half of TCRs that are spike-specific. Spike was spanned by vaccine-associated CD4 TCRs, with dominance at 160-218 and 743-854.

Only in-frame clones appear in the TCRdb table, and some are missing; sequencing was by immunoSEQ multiplex PCR. The sample includes about 130,000 clones, over 85% of them seen just once. V shed 2 bases and J 3 bases; nucleotides not matched to a gene: 6. The CDR3 runs to 15 residues. CDR1 SQVTM and CDR2 ANQGSEA come from the germline V gene. The sample was peripheral blood, taken on day 0 of AZD1222 vaccination. The receptor was derived from an adult in good health. V usage is TRBV29-1 and J usage is TRBJ2-3, with 9 bases fitting TRBD1. The CDR3, as DNA: TGCAGCGTTGAAACCCCCGGGACAGGGACAGATACGCAGTATTTT. It translates to CSVETPGTGTDTQYF.